These T cell receptor beta chains were read from a single sample in a study of T cells expressing NK-cell markers. For each CDR3 protein, TCRdb gives one entry from its re-call of the 5' RACE reads, without DNA. This sample's clone table lists over 150,000 distinct CDR3 sequences. The source material was blood T cells: a sorted CD56 or NKG2C T cell subset, CD4+ or CD8+ T cells, or bulk PBMC T cells (not recorded which). All receptors derive from a man aged 18 to 69 in good health. The CDR3 runs from the conserved cysteine through the conserved F or W.

TRBV9,TRBJ2-6,CASRGISGANVLTF
TRBV15,TRBJ2-7,CATSRERGTASYEQYF
TRBV11-2,TRBJ2-1,CASSFFNGLHNEQFF
TRBV6-5,TRBJ1-4,CASSYRAEGDEKLFF
TRBV7-8,TRBJ2-5,CASSIYPGGGWETQYF
TRBV12-3/TRBV12-4,TRBJ2-3,CASSSSGTQYF
TRBV19,TRBJ2-3,CASSIPRTGPGTDTQYF
TRBV2,TRBJ2-5,CASSGRGTFQETQYF
TRBV7-8,TRBJ2-5,CASSLEPSEGQETQYF
TRBV7-9,TRBJ1-2,CASSTGTGHYGYTF
TRBV20-1,TRBJ2-7,CSARPPKNYEQYF
TRBV4-2,TRBJ1-4,CASSQELQFEKLFF
TRBV5-1,TRBJ2-1,CASSPGGVAGGPNGPHEQFF
TRBV5-1,TRBJ2-5,CASSPSGGKAETQYF
TRBV24-1,TRBJ2-1,CATREAGGNEQFF
TRBV7-9,TRBJ2-1,CASRFQTGANEQFF
TRBV9,TRBJ1-5,CASSVGSGGNQPQHF
TRBV3-1,TRBJ2-1,CASSHRLAGKSYNEQFF
TRBV3-1,TRBJ2-7,CASSQDLDYEQYF
TRBV6-5,TRBJ2-7,CASSPQQGLAEQYF
TRBV9,TRBJ1-4,CASSVTGIATNEKLFF
TRBV3-1,TRBJ2-7,CASSLNKDPTYEQYF
TRBV11-2,TRBJ1-3,CASSLASQGSGNTIYF
TRBV25-1,TRBJ2-2,CASSENRVSIGELFF
TRBV11-2,TRBJ2-3,CASSLGFLSTGNTQYF
TRBV12-3/TRBV12-4,TRBJ2-7,CASTTSRRGEQYF
TRBV9,TRBJ2-4,CASSEGGNIHIQYF
TRBV13,TRBJ2-3,CASSSAGGPDTQYF
TRBV2,TRBJ1-1,CASSVSHNTEAFF
TRBV27,TRBJ2-7,CASRSPGQHLEQYF
TRBV27,TRBJ2-1,CASTGTGSVNEQFF
TRBV29-1,TRBJ1-6,CSVYEQGANSPLHF
TRBV7-9,TRBJ2-3,CASSTGLGLQYF
TRBV23-1,TRBJ2-5,CASSHLPEGEETQYF
TRBV28,TRBJ2-3,CASSLLARSTDTQYF
TRBV11-2,TRBJ2-7,CASSRRWEGLYEQYF
TRBV19,TRBJ2-6,CASSIGQESANVLTF
TRBV5-6,TRBJ2-1,CASSPPSGDNEQFF
TRBV5-1,TRBJ2-6,CASSFFALSSGANVLTF
TRBV20-1,TRBJ2-7,CSAPGQEISSSYEQYF